This T cell receptor beta chain is from a study of blood T cells in healthy people across ages. Notes on the study in general: Across the age range, TCR beta diversity per million T cells fell in a roughly linear way.

Healthy Caucasian individuals from Russia aged about 6 to 95 were enrolled as donors. Peripheral blood samples of around 9.3 milliliters were drawn from each donor. Samples each had at least 5.5 micrograms of total RNA extracted. V lost 5 bases and J lost 6; bases outside the gene matches: 13. The CDR3 is 15 residues long. CDR1 is MNHEY, CDR2 SMNVEV, per germline (reference sequence). Next came a second PCR, run for 7 to 11 cycles, which used a sample-barcoded 5' primer along with a J-beta primer mix. Using its own MiXCR run on the 5' RACE reads, TCRdb lists one record per CDR3 protein. Of 1.2 million to 1.5 million distinct CDR3 sequences listed, roughly 40% were seen once; the top ten hold 7.9%. A few counts support this clonotype. Its antigen is undetermined.

The genes are TRBV27 and TRBJ2-7, with 7 nucleotides matching TRBD1. This receptor was taken from a young woman in good health. Sequenced material: blood. The CDR3 DNA sequence: TGTGCCAGCAGTCTACGGGACAGTTTTGGTCGCGAGCAGTACTTC. Translating it yields CASSLRDSFGREQYF.